The 31 T cell receptor beta chains listed next were all sequenced from one sample in a study of T cell changes during pregnancy in multiple sclerosis (dated by TCRdb to about 2019). Libraries came from the immunoSEQ multiplex PCR assay. Here the immuneACCESS table is served through TCRdb, limited to in-frame sequences with V and J called. Missing clones are a known gap in these copies; in checked studies unresolved V genes cover under half, and the rest lacks a known reason. In all, the sample holds about 80,000 clones, and 92% of those were seen once. Jointly, the top ten make up about 3% of the sample. The input for sequencing was peripheral blood, taken before pregnancy. These TCRs come from a female donor with multiple sclerosis, enrolled in a pregnancy study.

V usage is TRBV28 and J usage is TRBJ1-2, with D maybe TRBD1 (5 bases). CDR3 length: 17 amino acids. From germline, CDR1 is MDHEN and CDR2 SYDVKM. V shed 5 bases and J shed 5 bases, with 24 bases lying between them. The CDR3 DNA is TGTGCCAGCAGTCCCCGTGGTTTGGGGCTTAGGGTTTATGGCTACACCTTC. Protein: CASSPRGLGLRVYGYTF.

V is TRBV6-6 and J is TRBJ2-1, with TRBD2 matching 12 bases. The CDR3 has 16 residues. V shed 2 bases, J shed 7 bases, and the junction held 6 bases outside the gene matches. The V gene's germline CDR1 is MNHNY and CDR2 SVGAGI (reference sequence). The CDR3, as DNA: TGTGCCAGCAGTTACAAGAGACTAGCGGGAGATAATGAGCAGTTCTTC. Amino acids: CASSYKRLAGDNEQFF.

This clone was picked up one time. The chain combines TRBV5-1 with TRBJ1-3, with TRBD1 identical over 10 bases. Germline values: CDR1 SGHRS, CDR2 YFSETQ. There are 18 residues in the CDR3. Trimming cost V 0 bases and J 0 bases; bases outside gene matches: 6. In DNA form, the CDR3 reads TGCGCCAGCAGCTTGGTGGGACAGGGGACTAGCTCTGGAAACACCATATATTTT. Protein sequence: CASSLVGQGTSSGNTIYF. The full variable domain, its missing parts supplied by reference TRBV5-1 and TRBJ1-3, is KAGVTQTPRYLIKTRGQQVTLSCSPISGHRSVSWYQQTPGQGLQFLFEYFSETQRNKGNFPGRFSGRQFSNSRSEMNVSTLELGDSALYLCASSLVGQGTSSGNTIYFGEGSWLTVV.

The genes are TRBV29-1 and TRBJ2-7, with D unclear. From germline, CDR1 is SQVTM and CDR2 ANQGSEA. This CDR3 spans 13 amino acids. V lost 0 bases, J lost 9 bases, and 15 bases lay in between. CDR3 sequence: CSVEDRDSYGQYF. CDR3 nucleotide sequence: TGCAGCGTTGAAGATCGCGACTCCTATGGGCAGTACTTC.

The chain joins TRBV28 to TRBJ1-2, with 8 nucleotides matching TRBD1. Germline-derived CDR1 and CDR2 are MDHEN and SYDVKM. V was clipped by 6 bases and J by 5 bases; unmatched bases: 11. The CDR3 is 15 amino acids. CDR3 sequence reads: CASSRTGPAGYGYTF. CDR3 nucleotide sequence: TGTGCCAGCAGCCGGACAGGGCCCGCGGGGTATGGCTACACCTTC.

This clone was counted only a few times. The V gene is TRBV19, the J gene TRBJ2-2, with 9 bases fitting TRBD2. The CDR3 loop spans 16 amino acids. With V trimmed by 4 bases and J by 1 base, 4 bases remained unmatched. Germline V gives CDR1 LNHDA, CDR2 SQIVND (reference sequence). The CDR3 nucleotides read TGTGCCAGTAGTAACCGACTAGCGGAGAACACCGGGGAGCTGTTTTTT. Amino acid sequence: CASSNRLAENTGELFF.

Note on this clone: The same CDR3 is also encoded by other DNA sequences in this sample. The chain carries TRBV29-1 and TRBJ2-1; D call uncertain. This CDR3 comprises 14 residues. Germline values: CDR1 SQVTM, CDR2 ANQGSEA. With 6 bases removed from V and 0 bases from J, the gap between germline ends came to 12 bases. The CDR3 DNA is TGCAGCGTCGGCGACATCAGCTCCTACAATGAGCAGTTCTTC. Translation gives CSVGDISSYNEQFF.

The J gene is TRBJ2-1, the V gene TRBV19, with TRBD2 identical over 15 bases. Germline CDR1 reads LNHDA; CDR2 reads SQIVND (reference sequence). V dropped 1 base and J dropped 5; count of bases not matched to a gene: 6. This CDR3 spans 18 amino acids. CDR3: CASSIVGLAGGINNEQFF. The CDR3 DNA follows: TGTGCCAGTAGTATAGTTGGACTAGCGGGAGGGATTAACAATGAGCAGTTCTTC.

This sequence joins TRBV5-6 and TRBJ2-7, with 8 bases identical to TRBD2. Unmatched junction bases numbered 8, after V lost 5 bases and J lost 4 bases. CDR1 and CDR2 from the germline V gene are SGHDT and YYEEEE. The length of the CDR3 is 14 residues. DNA for the CDR3: TGTGCCAGCAGGGACTGGGAGCGGGGGTACGAGCAGTACTTC. This translates into CASRDWERGYEQYF.

The genes are TRBV7-6 and TRBJ2-7; 10 nucleotides line up with TRBD1. The CDR3 contains 17 residues. Germline V gives CDR1 SGHVS, CDR2 FNYEAQ. Germline trimming cut 0 bases from V and 3 bases from J; bases unmatched to any gene: 8. This CDR3 is CASSLAGTGAGIYEQYF. The CDR3 DNA follows: TGTGCCAGCAGCTTAGCGGGGACAGGGGCCGGCATCTACGAGCAGTACTTC.

The CDR3 region is CASKQGRANTEAFF. In DNA form, the CDR3 reads TGTGCCAGCAAACAGGGCAGAGCGAACACTGAAGCTTTCTTT. The rearrangement links TRBV27 to TRBJ1-1, with a weak D call TRBD1 (6 bases). Per germline, CDR1 MNHEY and CDR2 SMNVEV (reference sequence). Trimming removed 7 bases at V and 1 base at J, with 13 bases between. The CDR3 totals 14 residues.

This clone has a single count. The chain recombines TRBV5-1 with TRBJ2-7; the D gene is possibly TRBD1 (5 bases). Germline V gene lookup returns CDR1 SGHRS and CDR2 YFSETQ. The CDR3 loop spans 16 amino acids. V was shortened by 0 bases and J by 1 base, with 14 bases between the two germline ends. The CDR3 nucleotides are TGCGCCAGCAGCTTGGACAGGCGCCCCCTTTCCTACGAGCAGTACTTC. It is translated as CASSLDRRPLSYEQYF. Combining the CDR3 with reference TRBV5-1 and TRBJ2-7 gives the whole variable domain KAGVTQTPRYLIKTRGQQVTLSCSPISGHRSVSWYQQTPGQGLQFLFEYFSETQRNKGNFPGRFSGRQFSNSRSEMNVSTLELGDSALYLCASSLDRRPLSYEQYFGPGTRLTVT.

Only one count was recorded for this clone. The gene calls are TRBV5-1 and TRBJ2-7, with 8 bases aligning to TRBD2. J gave up 3 bases and V 4 bases, and 3 bases lay outside the gene matches. Germline V lookup: CDR1 SGHRS, CDR2 YFSETQ. The CDR3 runs to 13 residues. The CDR3 coding sequence is TGCGCCAGCAGCATGACTAGCGTCTACGAGCAGTACTTC. Translation gives CASSMTSVYEQYF.

The chain recombines TRBV29-1 with TRBJ2-2, with D hard to call. The V end was cut by 5 bases, the J end by 4 bases, with 11 bases between. CDR1 is SQVTM and CDR2 is ANQGSEA in the germline V gene. CDR3 length equals 13 residues. CDR3 protein: CSVLVVATGELFF. The CDR3 coding sequence is TGCAGCGTTCTCGTCGTGGCCACCGGGGAGCTGTTTTTT.

This chain uses TRBV7-9 with TRBJ2-3, with 10 bases that match TRBD1. Germline CDR1 SEHNR, CDR2 FQNEAQ (reference sequence). The V gene end was trimmed by 3 bases and the J gene end by 1 base; junction bases not matched to a gene: 1. The CDR3 is made up of 15 amino acids. As DNA, the CDR3 is TGTGCCAGCAGCTTGGACAGGGGGGGCACAGATACGCAGTATTTT. Its translation is CASSLDRGGTDTQYF. Filled out from reference TRBV7-9 and TRBJ2-3, the complete variable domain reads DTGVSQNPRHKITKRGQNVTFRCDPISEHNRLYWYRQTLGQGPEFLTYFQNEAQLEKSRLLSDRFSAERPKGSFSTLEIQRTEQGDSAMYLCASSLDRGGTDTQYFGPGTRLTVL.

V and J are TRBV27 and TRBJ2-5, with 9 bases matching TRBD1. The CDR3 totals 20 residues. V shed 5 bases and J 5 bases; nucleotides not matched to a gene: 24. Germline CDR1 is MNHEY and CDR2 is SMNVEV (reference sequence). In nucleotides, the CDR3 is TGTGCCAGCAGTCACCACCTGATACCCGGACAGGGGCGGATGTCGGAGACCCAGTACTTC. It specifies CASSHHLIPGQGRMSETQYF.

The J gene is TRBJ2-7, the V gene TRBV28, with a possible D match to TRBD2 (6 bases). Trimming removed 7 bases from V and 3 bases from J, with 16 bases in between. The germline V gene encodes CDR1 MDHEN and CDR2 SYDVKM. This CDR3 region has 14 residues. The CDR3 region has the DNA TGTGCCAGCAATGGCGGGACCACCCTCTACGAGCAGTACTTC. Translated, it gives CASNGGTTLYEQYF.

The CDR3 DNA reads as TGTGCCAGCAGTTCAAGGACAGGGGGAAATGGCTACACCTTC. This gives the protein CASSSRTGGNGYTF. The chain links TRBV28 to TRBJ1-2; TRBD1 matches 10 bases. After removal of 4 bases from V and 6 bases from J, the junction contained 5 bases not matched to a gene. This CDR3 region has 14 residues. The germline CDR1 and CDR2 sequences are MDHEN and SYDVKM.

This chain uses TRBV5-1 with TRBJ2-2, with 10 positions matching TRBD2. CDR3 length equals 16 residues. The junction had 5 bases not matched to a gene; V was cut back by 0 bases and J by 6 bases. CDR1 is SGHRS and CDR2 is YFSETQ in the germline V gene. CDR3 loop: CASSLEPGTSAGELFF. The CDR3 DNA is TGCGCCAGCAGCTTGGAGCCCGGGACTAGCGCCGGGGAGCTGTTTTTT.

V is TRBV7-8 and J is TRBJ1-5, with D unclear. This CDR3 spans 15 amino acids. With 1 base removed from V and 0 bases from J, the gap between germline ends came to 7 bases. Germline assignment: CDR1 SGHVS and CDR2 FQNEAQ. The CDR3 sequence is CASSLGGPSNQPQHF. The CDR3 nucleotides read TGTGCCAGCAGCTTAGGAGGCCCTAGCAATCAGCCCCAGCATTTT.

The genes are TRBV7-8 and TRBJ2-7; perhaps TRBD2 as D (5 bases). Germline V gene data show CDR1 as SGHVS and CDR2 as FQNEAQ. CDR3 size: 15 residues. Trimming removed 5 bases from V and 0 bases from J, with 14 bases in between. CDR3 bases: TGTGCCAGCAGCGCCAGGAGGATGAGCTCCTACGAGCAGTACTTC. Its translation is CASSARRMSSYEQYF.

The V gene is TRBV28, the J gene TRBJ2-4; 7 bases match TRBD2. Germline loops: CDR1 MDHEN, CDR2 SYDVKM. The CDR3 totals 14 residues. The junction had 6 bases not matched to a gene; V was cut back by 6 bases and J by 4 bases. CDR3 amino acids: CASSGDYIKNIQYF. Written as DNA, the CDR3 is TGTGCCAGCAGCGGGGACTACATAAAAAACATTCAGTACTTC.

This clone was picked up one time. The chain links TRBV28 to TRBJ2-3; TRBD1 might be the D (6 bases). V gave up 3 bases and J gave up 2 bases, with 18 bases separating them. The germline V gene has CDR1 MDHEN and CDR2 SYDVKM. CDR3 size: 17 residues. The CDR3 DNA sequence: TGTGCCAGCAGTTTGGGGTCGGGTCAGGGGTACACAGATACGCAGTATTTT. Its protein product is CASSLGSGQGYTDTQYF.

The chain employs TRBV7-6 and TRBJ2-7; tentatively, D is TRBD1 (5 bases). Trimming took 0 bases from V and 4 from J, leaving 13 bases between them. This CDR3 contains 15 residues. Germline assignment: CDR1 SGHVS and CDR2 FNYEAQ. The CDR3 DNA is TGTGCCAGCAGCTTAGCTCGAGACAGCTTATACGAGCAGTACTTC. It encodes CASSLARDSLYEQYF.

J is TRBJ2-7 and V is TRBV27; TRBD2 matches 9 bases. V lost 2 bases to trimming and J lost 2 bases; unmatched junction nucleotides: 7. The length of the CDR3 is 16 residues. Germline-derived CDR1 and CDR2 are MNHEY and SMNVEV (reference sequence). In DNA form, the CDR3 reads TGTGCCAGCAGTTTAGTGACTAGCGGACTTCCCTACGAGCAGTACTTC. Translated: CASSLVTSGLPYEQYF.

The rearrangement links TRBV28 to TRBJ1-2; TRBD1 matches at 10 bases. V lost 5 bases and J lost 7; bases outside the gene matches: 16. Germline lookup yields CDR1 MDHEN and CDR2 SYDVKM. The CDR3 extends over 17 amino acids. This CDR3 reads CASSHPISGTGVVGYTF. The CDR3 DNA is TGTGCCAGCAGTCACCCTATCTCCGGGACAGGGGTTGTTGGCTACACCTTC.

J is TRBJ2-3 and V is TRBV28; maybe TRBD1 (6 bases). This CDR3 spans 15 amino acids. V was clipped by 5 bases and J by 0 bases, with 12 bases between them. Germline assignment: CDR1 MDHEN and CDR2 SYDVKM. The CDR3 DNA sequence: TGTGCCAGCAGTCTTGGACAGAGTAGCACAGATACGCAGTATTTT. Translating it yields CASSLGQSSTDTQYF.

The V call is TRBV27, the J call TRBJ2-3; 8 bases line up with TRBD1. The germline gives CDR1 MNHEY, CDR2 SMNVEV (reference sequence). The CDR3 loop spans 14 amino acids. V lost 4 bases and J lost 4; bases outside the gene matches: 4. The CDR3 DNA sequence: TGTGCCAGCAGTTCCAGGGGGCTGGCAGATACGCAGTATTTT. Its translation: CASSSRGLADTQYF.

The chain recombines TRBV23-1 with TRBJ2-7; D is ambiguous. TRBV23-1 is recorded as an ORF, its role being uncertain. V was shortened by 5 bases and J by 6 bases, with 5 bases between the two germline ends. This CDR3 spans 10 amino acids. CDR3 in amino acids: CASSSCEQYF. The CDR3 coding sequence is TGCGCCAGCAGTTCATGCGAGCAGTACTTC.

The count of this clone is one. The chain has TRBV6-6 and TRBJ2-2, with 8 bases lining up with TRBD2. The V gene's germline CDR1 is MNHNY and CDR2 SVGAGI (reference sequence). This CDR3 has 15 residues. Unmatched junction bases numbered 9, after V lost 8 bases and J lost 4 bases. The CDR3 spells CASSGHSGITGELFF. DNA of the CDR3: TGTGCCAGCTCGGGGCATAGCGGGATCACCGGGGAGCTGTTTTTT.

This chain connects TRBV5-4 to TRBJ2-5; 10 positions agree with TRBD2. This CDR3 is 15 amino acids long. J was trimmed by 2 bases and V by 0 bases; bases with no gene match: 1. CDR1 and CDR2 (germline): SGHNT, YYREEE (reference sequence). The CDR3 nucleotides are TGTGCCAGCAGCTTGGGGACTAGCGGACAAGAGACCCAGTACTTC. Its protein is CASSLGTSGQETQYF. The whole variable domain, remainder taken from reference TRBV5-4 and TRBJ2-5, is ETGVTQSPTHLIKTRGQQVTLRCSSQSGHNTVSWYQQALGQGPQFIFQYYREEENGRGNFPPRFSGLQFPNYSSELNVNALELDDSALYLCASSLGTSGQETQYFGPGTRLLVL.